This T cell receptor (beta chain) derives from a study of blood T cell repertoires in COVID-19. Overall study context: Samples of COVID-19 (acute and convalescent) were obtained from the United States, Italy and Spain. From T cells, B-cell-depleted T cells, or PBMCs came the material, which was cDNA or gDNA.

From germline, CDR1 is MNHEY and CDR2 SVGAGI. CDR3 length: 15 residues. V shed 6 bases, J shed 3 bases, and the junction held 8 bases outside the gene matches. Authors' methods: Reference gene primer amplification in the assay estimated nucleated cell counts. The method was immunoSEQ multiplex PCR; TCRdb's version includes in-frame clones alone and lacks a portion of them. V and J calls and clone size are copied from that table; D and trimming were computed from the DNA. The data contain some 30,000 clones, 75% to 85% of them singletons. Sequencing was done on a sample of peripheral blood. V gene TRBV6-5 combines with J gene TRBJ2-7, with TRBD2 matching over 10 bases. This receptor was identified in a human donor in a cohort sampled during active COVID-19. The CDR3 reads CASRSKRGGSYEQYF. The DNA for the CDR3 is TGTGCCAGCAGATCCAAGCGGGGGGGCAGCTACGAGCAGTACTTC.